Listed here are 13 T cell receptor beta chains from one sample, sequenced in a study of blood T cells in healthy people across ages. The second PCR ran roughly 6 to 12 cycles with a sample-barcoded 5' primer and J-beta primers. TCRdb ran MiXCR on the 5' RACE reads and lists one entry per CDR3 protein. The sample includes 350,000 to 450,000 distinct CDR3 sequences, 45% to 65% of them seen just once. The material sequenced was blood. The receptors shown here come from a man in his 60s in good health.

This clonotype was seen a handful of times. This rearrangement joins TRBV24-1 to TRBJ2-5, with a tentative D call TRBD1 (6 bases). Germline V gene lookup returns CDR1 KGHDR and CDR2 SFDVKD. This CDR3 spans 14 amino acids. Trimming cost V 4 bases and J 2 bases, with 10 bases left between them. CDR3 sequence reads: CATSDGQRQETQYF. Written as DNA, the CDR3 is TGTGCCACCAGTGACGGACAGCGACAAGAGACCCAGTACTTC.

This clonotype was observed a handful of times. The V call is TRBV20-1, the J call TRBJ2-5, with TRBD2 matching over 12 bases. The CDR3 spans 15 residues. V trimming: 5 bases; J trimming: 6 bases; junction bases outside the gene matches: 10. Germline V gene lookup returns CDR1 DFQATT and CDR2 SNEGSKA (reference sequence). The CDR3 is CSASPTSGGRKTQYF. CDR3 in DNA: TGCAGTGCTTCACCGACTAGCGGGGGTAGGAAGACCCAGTACTTC.

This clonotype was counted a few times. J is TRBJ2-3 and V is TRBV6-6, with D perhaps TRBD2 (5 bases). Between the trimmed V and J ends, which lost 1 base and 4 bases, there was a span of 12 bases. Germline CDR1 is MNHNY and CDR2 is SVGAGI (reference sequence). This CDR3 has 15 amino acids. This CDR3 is CASSYLVGAADTQYF. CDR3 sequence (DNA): TGTGCCAGCAGTTACTTGGTGGGAGCAGCAGATACGCAGTATTTT.

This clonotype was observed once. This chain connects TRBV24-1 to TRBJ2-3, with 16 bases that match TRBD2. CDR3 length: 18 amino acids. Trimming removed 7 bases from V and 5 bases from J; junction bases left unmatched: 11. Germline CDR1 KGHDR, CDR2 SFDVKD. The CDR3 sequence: CATSALGLAGGQGDTQYF. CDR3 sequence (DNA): TGTGCCACCAGCGCTCTGGGACTAGCGGGAGGGCAAGGAGATACGCAGTATTTT.

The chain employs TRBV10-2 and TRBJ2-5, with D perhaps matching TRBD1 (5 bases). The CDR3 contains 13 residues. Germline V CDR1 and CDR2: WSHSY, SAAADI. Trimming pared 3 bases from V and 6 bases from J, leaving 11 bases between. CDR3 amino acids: CASSDGQGKTQYF. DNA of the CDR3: TGCGCCAGCAGTGACGGGCAGGGAAAGACCCAGTACTTC.

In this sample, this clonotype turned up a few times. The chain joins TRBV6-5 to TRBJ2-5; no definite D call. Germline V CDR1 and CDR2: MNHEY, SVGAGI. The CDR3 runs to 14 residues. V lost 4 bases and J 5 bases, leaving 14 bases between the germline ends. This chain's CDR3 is CASSSLTRSETQYF. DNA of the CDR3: TGTGCCAGCAGTTCCCTGACTCGAAGCGAGACCCAGTACTTC.

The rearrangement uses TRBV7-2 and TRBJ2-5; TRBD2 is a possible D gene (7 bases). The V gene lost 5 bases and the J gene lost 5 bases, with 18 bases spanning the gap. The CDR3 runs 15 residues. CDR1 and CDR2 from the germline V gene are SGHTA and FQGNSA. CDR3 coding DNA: TGTGCCAGCAGCGCCAACAGAGGGAGGGGGGAGACCCAGTACTTC. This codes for CASSANRGRGETQYF. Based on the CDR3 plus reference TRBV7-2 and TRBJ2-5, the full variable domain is GAGVSQSPSNKVTEKGKDVELRCDPISGHTALYWYRQSLGQGLEFLIYFQGNSAPDKSGLPSDRFSAERTGGSVSTLTIQRTQQEDSAVYLCASSANRGRGETQYFGPGTRLLVL.

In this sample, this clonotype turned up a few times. This CDR3 reads CASSENWGTEAFF. The DNA for the CDR3 is TGTGCCAGCAGTGAAAACTGGGGCACTGAAGCTTTCTTT. The rearrangement joins TRBV2 to TRBJ1-1; D is uncertain. Germline assignment: CDR1 SNHLY and CDR2 FYNNEI. The V end was cut by 2 bases, the J end by 4 bases, with 8 bases between. CDR3 length: 13 residues.

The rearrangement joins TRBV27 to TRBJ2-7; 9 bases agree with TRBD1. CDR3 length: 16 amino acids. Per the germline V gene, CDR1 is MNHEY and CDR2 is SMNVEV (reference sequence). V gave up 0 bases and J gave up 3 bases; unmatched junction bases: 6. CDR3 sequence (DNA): TGTGCCAGCAGTTTATCGTCGACAGGGGGTAGCTACGAGCAGTACTTC. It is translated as CASSLSSTGGSYEQYF.

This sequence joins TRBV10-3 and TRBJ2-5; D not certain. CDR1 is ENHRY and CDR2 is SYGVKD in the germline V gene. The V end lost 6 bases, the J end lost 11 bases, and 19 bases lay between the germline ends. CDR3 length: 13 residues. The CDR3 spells CAISDAVGNEQYF. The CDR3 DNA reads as TGTGCCATCAGCGACGCAGTGGGGAATGAGCAGTACTTC.

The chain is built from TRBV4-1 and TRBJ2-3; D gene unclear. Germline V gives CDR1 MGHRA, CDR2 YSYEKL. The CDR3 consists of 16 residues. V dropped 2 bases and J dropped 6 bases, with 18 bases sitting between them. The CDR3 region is CASSQLPMFPRDTQYF. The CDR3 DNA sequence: TGCGCCAGCAGCCAACTGCCCATGTTCCCACGGGATACGCAGTATTTT.

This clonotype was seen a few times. The CDR3, as DNA: TGTGCCACCAGCCCGACTAGCGGGGGCCCCTACGAGCAGTACTTC. Translating gives CATSPTSGGPYEQYF. V usage is TRBV15 and J usage is TRBJ2-7, with 12 bases aligning to TRBD2. J gave up 2 bases and V 5 bases, and 4 bases lay outside the gene matches. CDR3 length equals 15 residues. Per the germline V gene, CDR1 is LNHNV and CDR2 is YYDKDF (reference sequence). The full variable domain, with the rest looked up from reference TRBV15 and TRBJ2-7, is DAMVIQNPRYQVTQFGKPVTLSCSQTLNHNVMYWYQQKSSQAPKLLFHYYDKDFNNEADTPDNFQSRRPNTSFCFLDIRSPGLGDTAMYLCATSPTSGGPYEQYFGPGTRLTVT.

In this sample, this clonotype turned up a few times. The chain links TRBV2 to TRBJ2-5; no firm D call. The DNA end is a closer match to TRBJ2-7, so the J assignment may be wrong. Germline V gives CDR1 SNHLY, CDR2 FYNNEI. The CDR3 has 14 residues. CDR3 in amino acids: CASRTTYLRSEQYF. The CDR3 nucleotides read TGTGCCAGCAGAACGACATATCTTAGGAGCGAGCAGTACTTC.